The 24 T cell receptor beta chains below all came from one sample that was sequenced in a study of cytomegalovirus exposure and HLA in healthy donors. This PCR relied on a set of 60 Vbeta primers and 13 Jbeta primers. The repertoire was sequenced with immunoSEQ multiplex PCR; TCRdb's copy has only in-frame clones and lacks some. The sample includes fewer than 150,000 clones, 85% to 90% of them seen just once. The sequenced material came from PBMCs. Receptors originate from a woman aged 30 to 39 in good health and CMV-seropositive.

CDR3 DNA: TGTGCCAGCAGTTTTAACAGGGTACAAGAGACCCAGTACTTC. Its translation is CASSFNRVQETQYF. V is TRBV27 and J is TRBJ2-5; the D gene is possibly TRBD1 (6 bases). The germline gives CDR1 MNHEY, CDR2 SMNVEV (reference sequence). Trimming took off 3 bases at V and 2 bases at J, with 10 bases between the two ends. The CDR3 runs 14 residues.

The rearrangement links TRBV6-1 to TRBJ2-1; no reliable D call. This CDR3 comprises 15 residues. From germline, CDR1 is MNHNS and CDR2 SASEGT. The ends were cut back, 7 bases at V and 0 bases at J, with 13 bases in the middle. This CDR3 is CASILSVSSYNEQFF. For the CDR3, the DNA is TGTGCCAGCATACTTAGTGTTAGCTCCTACAATGAGCAGTTCTTC.

The rearrangement joins TRBV9 to TRBJ2-2; no clear D. The CDR3 has 14 residues. Deletions cut 0 bases from V and 2 bases from J, with 5 bases between. From germline, CDR1 is SGDLS and CDR2 YYNGEE. CDR3 loop: CASSVESNTGELFF. The CDR3, as DNA: TGTGCCAGCAGCGTAGAATCTAACACCGGGGAGCTGTTTTTT.

The chain has TRBV18 and TRBJ1-2; possibly TRBD1 for D (5 bases). This CDR3 has 15 amino acids. Germline assignment: CDR1 KGHSH and CDR2 LQKENI. Trimming cost V 2 bases and J 2 bases, with 12 bases left between them. The CDR3 loop is CASSPRMGGNYGYTF. In DNA form, the CDR3 reads TGTGCCAGCTCACCAAGGATGGGGGGAAACTATGGCTACACCTTC.

J is TRBJ2-5 and V is TRBV6-5, with TRBD2 as a possible D gene (6 bases). This CDR3 has 13 amino acids. The germline V gene has CDR1 MNHEY and CDR2 SVGAGI. V gave up 6 bases and J gave up 3 bases, with 11 bases separating them. This chain's CDR3 is CASRVPGEETQYF. The CDR3 DNA reads TGTGCCAGCAGAGTTCCGGGGGAAGAGACCCAGTACTTC.

There are a few counts of this clone. V usage is TRBV5-1 and J usage is TRBJ2-5; tentative D call: TRBD2 (5 bases). Trimming took off 4 bases at V and 5 bases at J, with 15 bases between the two ends. CDR3 length: 14 residues. Germline CDR1 and CDR2: SGHRS and YFSETQ. CDR3 loop: CASSPGNQKETQYF. The CDR3 bases are TGCGCCAGCAGCCCCGGGAACCAGAAGGAGACCCAGTACTTC.

The chain employs TRBV29-1 and TRBJ2-5, with 9 bases lining up with TRBD1. Germline lookup yields CDR1 SQVTM and CDR2 ANQGSEA. V trimming: 5 bases; J trimming: 4 bases; junction bases outside the gene matches: 2. The CDR3 extends over 12 amino acids. CDR3 sequence: CSVRTGVETQYF. As DNA, the CDR3 is TGCAGCGTTAGGACAGGGGTAGAGACCCAGTACTTC. Drawing the rest from reference TRBV29-1 and TRBJ2-5, the complete variable domain is SAVISQKPSRDICQRGTSLTIQCQVDSQVTMMFWYRQQPGQSLTLIATANQGSEATYESGFVIDKFPISRPNLTFSTLTVSNMSPEDSSIYLCSVRTGVETQYFGPGTRLLVL.

V is TRBV28 and J is TRBJ2-3, with D possibly being TRBD2 (6 bases). This CDR3 spans 14 amino acids. The V gene lost 5 bases and the J gene lost 6 bases, with 15 bases spanning the gap. CDR1 is MDHEN and CDR2 is SYDVKM in the germline V gene. CDR3 protein: CASSPTGSGDTQYF. In DNA, the CDR3 is TGTGCCAGCAGTCCTACCGGGAGTGGTGATACGCAGTATTTT.

The chain uses TRBV9 and TRBJ2-1; 9 nucleotides align to TRBD2. Trimming at V came to 0 bases and at J to 10 bases, leaving 5 bases not matched to a gene. The CDR3 covers 14 residues. Germline V gives CDR1 SGDLS, CDR2 YYNGEE. The CDR3 DNA sequence: TGTGCCAGCAGCGTAGGGTCTAGCGGGATCGAGCAGTTCTTC. It translates to CASSVGSSGIEQFF.

The chain links TRBV30 to TRBJ2-3; 8 bases map to TRBD1. Germline values: CDR1 GTSNPN, CDR2 SVGIG (reference sequence). The V segment lost 2 bases and the J segment 2 bases; nucleotides outside the gene matches: 3. CDR3 length: 14 amino acids. CDR3 coding DNA: TGTGCCTGGAGTCGGACAGGGTTCACAGATACGCAGTATTTT. It specifies CAWSRTGFTDTQYF.

The genes are TRBV27 and TRBJ2-2; the D gene is possibly TRBD1 (5 bases). This CDR3 has 12 amino acids. The germline CDR1 and CDR2 sequences are MNHEY and SMNVEV (reference sequence). Trimming pared 10 bases from V and 5 bases from J, leaving 11 bases between. The CDR3 DNA is TGTGCCACCTCTAGGGGAACCGGGGAGCTGTTTTTT. Amino acids: CATSRGTGELFF.

The V call is TRBV5-1, the J call TRBJ1-1; TRBD1 aligns across 9 bases. Looked up from germline, CDR1 is SGHRS and CDR2 is YFSETQ. V dropped 5 bases and J dropped 2; count of bases not matched to a gene: 10. CDR3 length: 16 amino acids. The CDR3 sequence is CASRGTGPELNTEAFF. CDR3 coding DNA: TGCGCCAGCAGGGGGACAGGGCCCGAATTAAACACTGAAGCTTTCTTT.

The chain combines TRBV5-4 with TRBJ2-1; 10 nucleotides align to TRBD2. Unmatched junction bases numbered 8, after V lost 4 bases and J lost 7 bases. The CDR3 has 15 residues. Germline V CDR1 and CDR2: SGHNT, YYREEE (reference sequence). The CDR3 here is CASSTPSGSANEQFF. Written as DNA, the CDR3 is TGTGCCAGCAGCACCCCTAGCGGGAGTGCTAATGAGCAGTTCTTC.

The rearrangement uses TRBV27 and TRBJ2-7; weak D call: TRBD2 (6 bases). CDR3 size: 15 residues. Trimming took 2 bases from V and 7 from J, leaving 18 bases between them. Germline V gene sequence: CDR1 MNHEY, CDR2 SMNVEV (reference sequence). The CDR3 here is CASSLRGGEAWEQYF. CDR3 DNA sequence: TGTGCCAGCAGTTTAAGGGGCGGGGAGGCTTGGGAGCAGTACTTC.

The rearrangement joins TRBV19 to TRBJ1-2; 7 bases fit TRBD1. V lost 7 bases to trimming and J lost 4 bases; unmatched junction nucleotides: 6. The length of the CDR3 is 13 residues. The germline V gene encodes CDR1 LNHDA and CDR2 SQIVND (reference sequence). The CDR3 is CASNRGPGYGYTF. The CDR3, as DNA: TGTGCCAGTAATAGGGGGCCGGGCTATGGCTACACCTTC.

This clone has just one count. The V and J genes are TRBV6-5 and TRBJ1-4, with a tentative D call TRBD1 (5 bases). The ends were cut back, 2 bases at V and 8 bases at J, with 12 bases in the middle. CDR3 size: 14 residues. CDR1 is MNHEY, CDR2 SVGAGI, per germline. The CDR3 sequence is CASSYALKGEKLFF. CDR3 sequence (DNA): TGTGCCAGCAGTTACGCCCTAAAGGGGGAAAAACTGTTTTTT.

The chain is built from TRBV6-5 and TRBJ1-1, with D possibly matching TRBD1 (5 bases). V lost 0 bases and J lost 4, with 9 bases in between. The CDR3 has 14 amino acids. Germline CDR1 is MNHEY and CDR2 is SVGAGI. The CDR3 loop reads CASSYSRRGTEAFF. CDR3 bases: TGTGCCAGCAGTTACTCGAGAAGGGGCACTGAAGCTTTCTTT.

The rearrangement links TRBV28 to TRBJ2-7; tentative D call: TRBD1 (5 bases). The CDR3 loop spans 12 amino acids. Trimming left V 7 bases short and J 6 bases short, with 13 bases between. CDR1 is MDHEN and CDR2 is SYDVKM in the germline V gene. The CDR3 here is CASTTGRAEQYF. The CDR3 nucleotides read TGTGCCAGCACCACAGGACGGGCCGAGCAGTACTTC.

This clone has only one observation. The V gene is TRBV5-5, the J gene TRBJ1-3; D is unclear. CDR1 and CDR2 from the germline V gene are SGHKS and YYEKEE (reference sequence). V gave up 0 bases and J gave up 0 bases, with 4 bases separating them. The CDR3 sequence is 14 residues long. The CDR3 nucleotides read TGTGCCAGCAGCTTGGCCCACTCTGGAAACACCATATATTTT. Translated: CASSLAHSGNTIYF.

There are a few counts of this clone. The CDR3 DNA is TGCGCCAGCGGTGCAGGGTTTGACACCGGGGAGCTGTTTTTT. It is translated as CASGAGFDTGELFF. The chain joins TRBV5-1 to TRBJ2-2; tentative D call: TRBD1 (5 bases). Germline-derived CDR1 and CDR2 are SGHRS and YFSETQ. With 7 bases removed from V and 3 bases from J, the gap between germline ends came to 13 bases. This CDR3 has 14 residues.

This clone has just a few counts. The chain combines TRBV7-3 with TRBJ2-3; 11 nucleotides align to TRBD2. The CDR3 spans 18 residues. Trimming took 5 bases from V and 0 from J; bases not matched to a gene: 10. Germline V gene lookup returns CDR1 SGHTA and CDR2 FQGTGA. CDR3 protein: CASSPGLAGPSSTDTQYF. The CDR3 bases are TGTGCCAGCAGCCCCGGACTAGCGGGTCCCTCTAGCACAGATACGCAGTATTTT.

The CDR3 region is CASSSAGGGNQPQHF. In DNA form, the CDR3 reads TGTGCCAGCAGTTCGGCCGGGGGGGGCAATCAGCCCCAGCATTTT. The chain links TRBV28 to TRBJ1-5; the D gene is possibly TRBD1 (5 bases). The CDR3 covers 15 residues. V lost 4 bases to trimming and J lost 2 bases, with 12 bases between them. From germline, CDR1 is MDHEN and CDR2 SYDVKM.

This chain links TRBV5-4 with TRBJ1-2, with D possibly being TRBD1 (5 bases). The V gene lost 4 bases and the J gene lost 2 bases, with 12 bases spanning the gap. Germline assignment: CDR1 SGHNT and CDR2 YYREEE (reference sequence). The CDR3 extends over 14 amino acids. Here the CDR3 DNA reads TGTGCCAGCAGCGCCGCCAGGGTAAACTATGGCTACACCTTC. The encoded protein is CASSAARVNYGYTF.

CDR3: CASRTNRDIGEQYF. In DNA, the CDR3 is TGTGCCAGCAGGACAAACCGGGACATTGGTGAGCAGTACTTC. This rearrangement joins TRBV6-5 to TRBJ2-7; possible D gene TRBD1, 6 bases. CDR1 and CDR2 (germline): MNHEY, SVGAGI. Trimming removed 6 bases at V and 7 bases at J, with 19 bases between. CDR3 size: 14 residues.